This is a list of T cell receptor beta chains from one sample in a study of cytomegalovirus exposure and HLA in healthy donors. Some clones are missing from TCRdb's copy, which holds only in-frame ones; the method was immunoSEQ multiplex PCR. The table lists around 120,000 clones, approximately 85% of them singletons. Sequenced material: PBMCs. The receptors originated from a boy between 10 and 17 years old in good health and CMV-seronegative. Both conserved end residues are part of each CDR3. Fields, in order: V gene, J gene, CDR3 length, D gene, clone size, CDR3 DNA, CDR3 protein. The D gene is left open where the match is weak. Size tells how often a clone was seen (once, few, many) or the class of an expanded clone, and some rows leave it out.

TRBV28	TRBJ2-3	12	.	.	TGTGCCAGCAGTTTAAGCGGCGATACGCAGTATTTT	CASSLSGDTQYF
TRBV4-3	TRBJ2-7	15	.	.	TGCGCCAGCAGCCCCGGTGGTAGCGGAAACTACGAGCAGTACTTC	CASSPGGSGNYEQYF
TRBV30	TRBJ2-7	15	TRBD1	.	TGTGCCTGGACCAGGGACAGGGCCAACCAATACGAGCAGTACTTC	CAWTRDRANQYEQYF
TRBV5-6	TRBJ1-5	15	.	.	TGTGCCAGCAGCTTGGGAGGGAGTAGCAATCAGCCCCAGCATTTT	CASSLGGSSNQPQHF
TRBV5-4	TRBJ2-7	15	TRBD1	.	TGTGCCAGCAGCTTCGGGGACAGGGGGTTCTACGAGCAGTACTTC	CASSFGDRGFYEQYF
TRBV6-1	TRBJ1-4	14	.	few	TGTGCCAGCAGTGAAGAGCCCAGGGGTGAAAAACTGTTTTTT	CASSEEPRGEKLFF
TRBV7-2	TRBJ1-5	14	TRBD1	.	TGTGCCAGCAGCTCAGGACAGGGAGGTCAGCCCCAGCATTTT	CASSSGQGGQPQHF
TRBV5-1	TRBJ2-1	15	.	once	TGCGCCAGCAGCTTGACGGGAGAGTCCTACAATGAGCAGTTCTTC	CASSLTGESYNEQFF
TRBV6-5	TRBJ1-1	13	.	.	TGTGCCAGCTGTTGGGCAGGGGACCCTGAAGCTTTCTTT	CASCWAGDPEAFF
TRBV13	TRBJ2-3	16	TRBD2	.	TGTGCCAGCAGCTTAGCGTCTAGCGGTAGCACAGATACGCAGTATTTT	CASSLASSGSTDTQYF
TRBV4-1	TRBJ2-7	14	.	.	TGCGCCAGCAGCCAAAACACTAGGGTCTACGAGCAGTACTTC	CASSQNTRVYEQYF
TRBV29-1	TRBJ1-2	15	.	.	TGCAGCGTAAACAGGGAGTTCGAAGTTAACTATGGCTACCCCTTC	CSVNREFEVNYGYPF
TRBV5-8	TRBJ1-4	17	TRBD1	.	TGTGCCACCGGGGCCCCGGAGACAGGGGTACGGGATGAAAAACTGTTTTTT	CATGAPETGVRDEKLFF
TRBV19	TRBJ1-2	12	TRBD1	.	TGTGCCAGTAGTATGACAGGGGATGGCTACCCCTTC	CASSMTGDGYPF
TRBV7-8	TRBJ2-3	14	TRBD1	.	TGTGCCAGCATCCTGACAGGGAACACAGATACGCAGTATTTT	CASILTGNTDTQYF
TRBV13	TRBJ2-7	16	.	.	TGTGCCAGCAGCCCAACTCGGAGGGGGCTAATCTACGAGCAGTACTTC	CASSPTRRGLIYEQYF
TRBV6-1	TRBJ2-1	18	TRBD2	.	TGTGCCAGCAGTGAAGTGCGGGAGTGGACTAGCTGGAGCCATGAGCAGTTCTTC	CASSEVREWTSWSHEQFF
TRBV7-9	TRBJ2-2	13	.	.	TGTGCCAGCACCTTTACGAACACCGGGGAGCTGTTTTTT	CASTFTNTGELFF
TRBV30	TRBJ1-6	13	TRBD1	.	TGTGCCTGCGGGACAGGGGTAAATTCACCCCTCCACTTT	CACGTGVNSPLHF
TRBV2	TRBJ1-5	14	.	.	TGTGCCAGCGGGGCAGGCCGAATGGATCAGCCCCAGCATTTT	CASGAGRMDQPQHF
TRBV6-1	TRBJ2-7	13	.	.	TGTGCCAGCAGTTTAGACAGATCCTACGAGCAGTACTTC	CASSLDRSYEQYF
TRBV27	TRBJ2-7	15	.	.	TGTGCCAGCAGTGCCCTTGGAGCGGAAAACTACGAGCAGTACTTC	CASSALGAENYEQYF
TRBV11-3	TRBJ2-2	17	TRBD1	.	TGTGCCAGCAGCTCAACAACGGACAGGGACAACACCGGGGAGCTGTTTTTT	CASSSTTDRDNTGELFF
TRBV4-1	TRBJ2-2	15	.	.	TGCGCCAGCAGCCAAGAAAACCGAGACACCGGGGAGCTGTTTTTT	CASSQENRDTGELFF
TRBV7-8	TRBJ2-5	16	.	once	TGTGCCAGCAGCTCCTGGCTTCAGGTTGGGCAAGAGACCCAGTACTTC	CASSSWLQVGQETQYF
TRBV9	TRBJ2-1	15	.	.	TGTGCCAGCAGCGTAGCTGGGGGGGCGCGAAATGAGCAGTTCTTC	CASSVAGGARNEQFF
TRBV27	TRBJ1-1	12	TRBD1	.	TGTGCCAGCAGTAGGACAGGGGAAGAAGCTTTCTTT	CASSRTGEEAFF
TRBV9	TRBJ2-7	15	TRBD1	.	TGTGCCAGCAGCGTTGGGACAGGGGAGGGCTACGAGCAGTACTTC	CASSVGTGEGYEQYF
TRBV7-8	TRBJ1-1	16	.	.	TGTGCCAGCAGTCCCTCCAGGTTAATAATGAACACTGAAGCTTTCTTT	CASSPSRLIMNTEAFF
TRBV23-1	TRBJ1-1	14	.	once	TGCGCCAGCAGTCAATCGGGGGGGAGGGCTGAAGCTTTCTTT	CASSQSGGRAEAFF
TRBV2	TRBJ1-1	12	.	.	TGTGCCGGCAAGACTGGGAACACTGAAGCTTTCTTT	CAGKTGNTEAFF
TRBV19	TRBJ2-1	14	.	.	TGTGCCAGCCGACAGGTTTTTTTCTACAATGAGCAGTTCTTC	CASRQVFFYNEQFF
TRBV4-1	TRBJ2-1	11	.	.	TGCGCCAGCAGTCAGTACAATGAGCAGTTCTTC	CASSQYNEQFF
TRBV7-2	TRBJ2-7	15	TRBD2	.	TGTGCCAGCAGCTTCCAAGAGGGAGGGGCCTACGAGCAGTACTTC	CASSFQEGGAYEQYF
TRBV6-6	TRBJ1-5	10	.	.	TGTGCCGCCGGGGGGTTGACCCAGCATTTT	CAAGGLTQHF
TRBV6-5	TRBJ1-4	12	.	few	TGTGCCAGCAGTTACGCAGGGGAAAAACTGTTTTTT	CASSYAGEKLFF
TRBV6-1	TRBJ1-3	15	TRBD1	.	TGTGCCAGCAGTCCGCAGGGGGCAGGAGGAAACACCATATATTTT	CASSPQGAGGNTIYF
TRBV6-5	TRBJ2-5	15	TRBD2	.	TGTGCCAGCAGAACGGGACTAGCGGGTCAAGAGACCCAGTACTTC	CASRTGLAGQETQYF
TRBV6-5	TRBJ1-4	14	.	once	TGTGCCAGCAGTTACGCTTGGGGAGAGGAAAAACTGTTTTTT	CASSYAWGEEKLFF
TRBV30	TRBJ2-5	12	.	.	TGTGCCTGGAGTGTGTCAGGGTGGACCCAGTACTTC	CAWSVSGWTQYF
TRBV5-1	TRBJ2-2	15	TRBD1	.	TGCGCCAGCAGACCCGGGACAGGTAACACCGGGGAGCTGTTTTTT	CASRPGTGNTGELFF
TRBV18	TRBJ1-1	14	TRBD1	.	TGTGCCAGCTCCCTTCTGGACAGGGGAACTGAAGCTTTCTTT	CASSLLDRGTEAFF
TRBV28	TRBJ1-5	13	TRBD1	.	TGTGCCAGCAGAGTTAGGGGGCGGGAGCCCCAGCATTTT	CASRVRGREPQHF
TRBV7-8	TRBJ2-2	15	TRBD2	.	TGTGCCAGCAGCTTAAGCGGGGGGCAGTCCGGGGAGCTGTTTTTT	CASSLSGGQSGELFF
TRBV2	TRBJ2-1	11	.	.	TGTGCCAGCAGTGGTCTAGACGAGCAGTTCTTC	CASSGLDEQFF
TRBV2	TRBJ2-1	14	.	.	TGTGCCAGCATCAGCGGGTACTCCTACAATGAGCAGTTCTTC	CASISGYSYNEQFF
TRBV4-1	TRBJ1-1	13	.	.	TGCGCCAGCAGCCCACCAGGTAGCACTGAAGCTTTCTTT	CASSPPGSTEAFF
TRBV5-1	TRBJ2-2	15	TRBD2	.	TGCGCCAGCGGTACGACTAGCGTGACCACCGGGGAGCTGTTTTTT	CASGTTSVTTGELFF
TRBV7-9	TRBJ2-2	16	TRBD2	.	TGTGCCAGCAGCTTCTTAGCGGGAGGGGCTGGCGGGGAGCTGTTTTTT	CASSFLAGGAGGELFF
TRBV19	TRBJ2-7	15	.	.	TGTGCCAGCGCCCACCCTCTAGGAGGGACCTACGAGCAGTACTTC	CASAHPLGGTYEQYF
TRBV18	TRBJ1-5	13	.	few	TGTGCCAGCTCATTACAGAGATATCAGCCCCAGCATTTT	CASSLQRYQPQHF